The clone carrying this T cell receptor (beta chain) was seen ten or more times. Its antigen is still unknown. The data were taken from a study of T cells after yellow fever vaccination. Regarding the study as a whole: Any FACS-sorted repertoire could hold abundant clonotypes that contaminate it from the bulk population. A secondary response was less intense yet reached its peak sooner, at day 5 versus 15.

Germline CDR1 reads SGHRS; CDR2 reads YFSETQ. V lost 1 base, J lost 0 bases, and 13 bases lay in between. The CDR3 sequence is 17 residues long. TCRdb used MiXCR to reprocess the 5' RACE reads, holding one entry per CDR3 protein. Of 300,000 to 350,000 distinct CDR3 sequences listed, roughly 8.6% are singletons. This receptor was taken from a man aged 18 to 29 who received the YFV17D yellow fever vaccine. The chain couples TRBV5-1 to TRBJ2-2; D is unresolved. The input for sequencing was PBMCs, taken 45 days after the first yellow fever vaccination. CDR3 protein: CASSLQPTYANTGELFF. CDR3 DNA: TGCGCCAGCAGCTTGCAGCCTACTTACGCGAACACCGGGGAGCTGTTTTTT. Full variable domain (remainder filled in from reference TRBV5-1 and TRBJ2-2): KAGVTQTPRYLIKTRGQQVTLSCSPISGHRSVSWYQQTPGQGLQFLFEYFSETQRNKGNFPGRFSGRQFSNSRSEMNVSTLELGDSALYLCASSLQPTYANTGELFFGEGSRLTVL.